The subject of this entry is one TCR beta chain. What antigen it recognizes has not been identified. Base qualities are not at hand, and no much larger clone is one base apart. The identical CDR3 is also encoded by other nucleotide sequences in the sample. Using the deep immunoSEQ assay, multiplex PCR amplified TCR CDR3 regions from genomic DNA. For each cell subset, the extracted genomic DNA was distributed evenly across all wells of several immunoSEQ 96-well plates, and each plate served as one replicate. For sorted subsets, approximately 200 ng of genomic DNA, equivalent to around 29,000 T cell genomes, went into each replicate PCR. The purified libraries were quantified using a Qubit 3.0 fluorometer, sized with a Bioanalyzer 2100, and then quantified again using the KAPA Library Quantification kit. Every immunoSEQ 96-well plate was sequenced on a dedicated single-read 150-cycle Illumina NextSeq 550 flow cell. The paper's data handling went like this. Because only junctional sequences without quality scores were contained in the immunoSEQ output, filtering matching that applied to full-length reads could not be performed. Sequences were annotated with PyIR, a Python wrapper for IgBLAST v1.9, and V/J genes and CDR3 were assigned using IMGT germline references. Reads were removed for weak V/J assignments (E-value above 1e-6), missing CDR3, stop codons, out-of-frame junctions, or ambiguous translated residues. V3J clonotypes were defined by identical inferred V gene, J gene, and CDR3 amino acid sequence. To compute the percentage overlap between repertoires, the number of shared unique clonotypes was divided by the size of the smaller repertoire. Richness of each repertoire was evaluated using RTK rarefaction, the Chao1 estimator, and Recon v2.1 estimates of unobserved clonotypes. OLGA was used to compute generation probabilities for all TCRbeta clonotypes that the gDNA method yielded from several donors. As stored in TCRdb, this immuneACCESS dataset retains in-frame rearrangements with V and J assigned. A fraction of the clones does not appear; measured against another copy, unresolved V genes explain less than half of the discrepancy, and the remainder lacks a known reason. V and J calls and clone size are copied from that table; D and trimming were computed from the DNA. The sample contains some 2.3 million clones, over 85% of them found a single time. The ten largest make up around 0.4% of the sample.

This specimen comes from a study of shared clonotypes between healthy human individuals (TCRdb year 2020). Describing the broader study: A few men and two women, aged 18 to 49 years, made up the cohort. Per donor, three plates each were used for CD4 naive and CD4 memory, two for CD8 naive, and one for CD8 memory. The study deeply sequenced blood TCR repertoires of several healthy adults to estimate repertoire size and the extent of clonotype sharing between individuals. To increase sequencing depth and limit assay-specific biases, different laboratories used diverse techniques to prepare libraries and sequence TCR repertoires. Leukapheresis yielded between about 0.85 and 10 billion PBMCs per donor. Results the study describes overall, beyond this receptor: Because the study included only a small number of donors, the genetic and exposure-history diversity represented was limited. Pairwise subsampling indicated that sequencing depth was expected to affect the degree of clonotype sharing among donors. Incomplete sequencing was indicated by rarefaction of sorted-subset datasets, despite the large sequencing depth. Naive subsets generally had larger estimated clonotype richness than memory subsets. Sampling was restricted to blood, and TCR repertoires in tissues likely differ from the TCR repertoires found in blood. Sharing across four donors was observed for approximately 5% of naive CD4, less than 4% of naive CD8, 2% to 2.5% of memory CD4, and around 0.4% of memory CD8 clonotypes. Compared with non-shared clonotypes, the clonotypes found in all four sorted-subset donors had higher generation probabilities.

Via the germline V gene, CDR1 is SGHRS and CDR2 YFSETQ. The CDR3 measures 16 amino acids from cysteine to phenylalanine. The read is trimmed to its CDR3 DNA, 48 bases read in frame from base 1. The junction shows trimming of 0 bases on V and 0 bases on J, and the gene matches do not reach 3 bases of it. The donors were healthy, HIV-negative adults with no recently reported acute infections or vaccinations. All donors were Caucasian adults living in Nashville, Tennessee, USA. Magnetic negative selection was used to enrich CD4+ T cells, after which naive cells were positively selected on CD45RA and the negative fraction became the memory subset. Blood was obtained by leukapheresis, after which PBMCs were separated by Ficoll-Histopaque density gradient centrifugation and cryopreserved in liquid nitrogen vapor phase. Analytical flow cytometry was used to check the purity and quantity of every magnetically sorted T cell population. Each sorted fraction had its genomic DNA isolated and then quantified by UV absorbance on a Nanodrop 2000c.

Sequencing was performed on naive CD4+ T cells from PBMCs. The cell subset or site label, read with the paper, signifies: CD45RA+ positively selected. Recombination connected TRBV5-1 to TRBJ2-1, and TRBD1 aligns with 7 junction nucleotides. This clonotype originated in a man younger than 35 in good health. Some clones in this sample may be carry-over from other donors' samples. The CDR3 corresponds to CASSLGQGSSYNEQFF. The DNA sequence follows: TGCGCCAGCAGCTTGGGACAGGGTAGCTCCTACAATGAGCAGTTCTTC.